This entry lists 26 T cell receptor beta chains sequenced from one sample in a study of regulatory T cells in long-lasting Graves disease. Library construction for TCR beta used iRepertoire HTBI primers and Arm-PCR of CDR3 regions. TCRdb independently ran MiXCR on the multiplex PCR reads; one entry per CDR3 protein. Among about 610,000 distinct CDR3 sequences listed, approximately 16% were seen once. The time point is: newly diagnosed GD, antithyroid drugs for less than 3 months. From PBMCs, RNA was extracted and then used to make the TCR library. These data were also reused for a study on T cells in Graves' hyperthyroidism and ophthalmopathy.

Sequences were derived from peripheral blood mononuclear cells (PBMCs), sampled at new diagnosis, from a patient treated with antithyroid drugs. The receptors derive from a man aged 18 to 29 with Graves disease.

This chain joins TRBV7-9 and TRBJ2-7; no definite D call. Germline V gene data show CDR1 as SEHNR and CDR2 as FQNEAQ (reference sequence). The CDR3 is 12 residues long. V was trimmed by 8 bases and J by 1 base, leaving 9 bases between them. CDR3 in amino acids: CASRSTSYEQYF. CDR3 bases: TGTGCCAGCCGGAGCACGTCCTACGAGCAGTACTTC.

This chain uses TRBV19 with TRBJ2-1; D might be TRBD2 (5 bases). Germline CDR1 reads LNHDA; CDR2 reads SQIVND (reference sequence). Trimming shortened V by 1 base and J by 0 bases, and 7 bases separated the two germline ends. The CDR3 extends over 15 amino acids. The CDR3 is CASSIGEFSYNEQFF. In nucleotides, the CDR3 is TGTGCCAGTAGTATAGGGGAGTTCTCCTACAATGAGCAGTTCTTC.

The table lists this clonotype with many counts. V is TRBV27 and J is TRBJ2-7; D unclear. This CDR3 region has 13 residues. Germline values: CDR1 MNHEY, CDR2 SMNVEV (reference sequence). V was trimmed by 0 bases and J by 2 bases, leaving 5 bases between them. The CDR3 region is CASSLSSTYEQYF. In DNA form, the CDR3 reads TGTGCCAGCAGTTTATCGAGTACCTACGAGCAGTACTTC.

This clonotype was seen a few times. V usage is TRBV20-1 and J usage is TRBJ2-7; perhaps TRBD2 as D (6 bases). The germline CDR1 and CDR2 sequences are DFQATT and SNEGSKA (reference sequence). The CDR3 contains 11 residues. The V gene lost 4 bases and the J gene lost 6 bases, with 10 bases spanning the gap. CDR3: CSANPGGEQYF. The CDR3 coding sequence is TGCAGTGCTAATCCCGGGGGCGAGCAGTACTTC.

This clonotype was seen ten or more times. The V and J genes are TRBV2 and TRBJ2-1; a possible D gene is TRBD1 (6 bases). The ends were cut back, 6 bases at V and 6 bases at J, with 6 bases in the middle. This CDR3 region has 11 residues. CDR1 SNHLY and CDR2 FYNNEI come from the germline V gene. CDR3 sequence reads: CASSRGNEQFF. As DNA, the CDR3 is TGTGCCAGCAGCAGGGGCAATGAGCAGTTCTTC.

The CDR3: CASSLRGGVKNIQYF. CDR3 bases: TGTGCCAGCAGCTTGCGTGGGGGAGTCAAAAACATTCAGTACTTC. The chain combines TRBV5-8 with TRBJ2-4; D tentatively fits TRBD1 or TRBD2 (5 bases each). Germline values: CDR1 SGHTS, CDR2 YDEGEE. This CDR3 region has 15 residues. Deletions cut 1 base from V and 3 bases from J, with 11 bases between.

This clonotype was seen ten or more times. The chain recombines TRBV10-3 with TRBJ2-1, with TRBD1 matching over 7 bases. Germline V lookup: CDR1 ENHRY, CDR2 SYGVKD. The V segment lost 5 bases and the J segment 6 bases; nucleotides outside the gene matches: 1. The CDR3 consists of 12 residues. This CDR3 is CAISWDSNEQFF. In nucleotides, the CDR3 is TGTGCCATCAGTTGGGACAGCAATGAGCAGTTCTTC.

This clonotype was observed a few times. The V call is TRBV9, the J call TRBJ2-1; the match to TRBD2 covers 9 bases. Germline CDR1 is SGDLS and CDR2 is YYNGEE. V shed 4 bases and J 7 bases; nucleotides not matched to a gene: 12. The CDR3 runs 16 residues. CDR3 protein: CASSKMAGGPGNEQFF. CDR3 nucleotides: TGTGCCAGCAGCAAGATGGCGGGAGGGCCAGGAAATGAGCAGTTCTTC.

This chain joins TRBV18 and TRBJ1-2; tentative D call: TRBD1 (6 bases). The germline V gene has CDR1 KGHSH and CDR2 LQKENI. This CDR3 region has 13 residues. Between the trimmed V and J ends, which lost 11 bases and 0 bases, there was a span of 13 bases. CDR3 bases: TGTGCCGGAACGCGGGACACTAACTATGGCTACACCTTC. Residues: CAGTRDTNYGYTF.

This clonotype came up many times. The chain employs TRBV24-1 and TRBJ2-5; 8 nucleotides align to TRBD1. The V gene end was trimmed by 3 bases and the J gene end by 0 bases; junction bases not matched to a gene: 5. Germline assignment: CDR1 KGHDR and CDR2 SFDVKD. The CDR3 length is 16 residues. The CDR3 region has the DNA TGTGCCACCAGTGATGGGGGACAGGCGTACCAAGAGACCCAGTACTTC. Translated, it gives CATSDGGQAYQETQYF.

The chain employs TRBV29-1 and TRBJ2-2; D call uncertain. This CDR3 spans 12 amino acids. The V end lost 5 bases, the J end lost 5 bases, and 9 bases lay between the germline ends. CDR1 SQVTM and CDR2 ANQGSEA come from the germline V gene. The CDR3 region is CSVISWTGELFF. The CDR3 DNA is TGCAGCGTTATTAGCTGGACCGGGGAGCTGTTTTTT.

This clonotype was seen ten or more times. V is TRBV28 and J is TRBJ2-7, with TRBD2 matching over 12 bases. Germline values: CDR1 MDHEN, CDR2 SYDVKM. Unmatched junction bases numbered 2, after V lost 5 bases and J lost 0 bases. This CDR3 is built from 15 residues. CDR3 sequence reads: CASSGLAGTSYEQYF. CDR3 in DNA: TGTGCCAGCAGTGGACTAGCGGGAACCTCCTACGAGCAGTACTTC. Full variable domain (rest looked up from reference TRBV28 and TRBJ2-7): DVKVTQSSRYLVKRTGEKVFLECVQDMDHENMFWYRQDPGLGLRLIYFSYDVKMKEKGDIPEGYSVSREKKERFSLILESASTNQTSMYLCASSGLAGTSYEQYFGPGTRLTVT.

The chain is built from TRBV7-8 and TRBJ1-2; the match to TRBD1 covers 8 bases. The trim removed 9 bases at V and 5 bases at J, leaving 5 bases unmatched. Germline V lookup: CDR1 SGHVS, CDR2 FQNEAQ. CDR3 size: 12 residues. In DNA, the CDR3 is TGTGCCAGGCGACAGGGGAGATATGGCTACACCTTC. Its translation: CARRQGRYGYTF.

The V call is TRBV4-1, the J call TRBJ2-7, with D tentatively TRBD2 (6 bases). Germline V lookup: CDR1 MGHRA, CDR2 YSYEKL. The CDR3 runs to 15 residues. Trimming cost V 3 bases and J 1 base, with 13 bases left between them. CDR3 bases: TGCGCCAGCAGCCAGGTGGTCGGAGGGTCCTACGAGCAGTACTTC. This translates into CASSQVVGGSYEQYF.

The chain has TRBV5-1 and TRBJ1-1; unclear D gene. V was shortened by 4 bases and J by 0 bases, with 10 bases between the two germline ends. The CDR3 has 14 residues. Germline V gene data show CDR1 as SGHRS and CDR2 as YFSETQ. CDR3 bases: TGCGCCAGCAGCCGCCACCAGCTGAACACTGAAGCTTTCTTT. It encodes CASSRHQLNTEAFF.

The genes are TRBV27 and TRBJ2-3, with 11 bases fitting TRBD2. Germline trimming cut 4 bases from V and 10 bases from J; bases unmatched to any gene: 1. The CDR3 loop spans 12 amino acids. Germline V gene lookup returns CDR1 MNHEY and CDR2 SMNVEV (reference sequence). The CDR3 region is CASSSGLAAQYF. As DNA, the CDR3 is TGTGCCAGCAGTTCGGGACTAGCGGCGCAGTATTTT.

This clonotype was detected ten times or more. The chain carries TRBV5-1 and TRBJ1-1; a weak D match, TRBD1 (6 bases). CDR1 and CDR2 (germline): SGHRS, YFSETQ. V shed 3 bases and J shed 0 bases, with 12 bases lying between them. The CDR3 extends over 15 amino acids. CDR3 DNA sequence: TGCGCCAGCAGCTCAGGGGACATGATGAACACTGAAGCTTTCTTT. As protein: CASSSGDMMNTEAFF.

This clonotype showed up just a few times. The chain employs TRBV18 and TRBJ2-1; D not resolved. Trimming took 6 bases from V and 9 from J, leaving 15 bases between them. Germline-derived CDR1 and CDR2 are KGHSH and LQKENI. CDR3 length: 13 amino acids. In DNA form, the CDR3 reads TGTGCCAGCTCCCACGCCTCGACTGGTGAGCAGTTCTTC. It codes for CASSHASTGEQFF.

This clonotype has ten or more counts. The gene calls are TRBV30 and TRBJ2-7; D possibly matches TRBD1 or TRBD2 (5 bases each). Trimming took 2 bases from V and 9 from J, leaving 14 bases between them. Germline V lookup: CDR1 GTSNPN, CDR2 SVGIG (reference sequence). The CDR3 has 12 residues. The CDR3 DNA reads TGTGCCTGGAGTCCTACCCGGGACCGGCAGTACTTC. As protein: CAWSPTRDRQYF. Using reference TRBV30 and TRBJ2-7 for the parts outside the CDR3, the full variable domain is SQTIHQWPATLVQPVGSPLSLECTVEGTSNPNLYWYRQAAGRGLQLLFYSVGIGQISSEVPQNLSASRPQDRQFILSSKKLLLSDSGFYLCAWSPTRDRQYFGPGTRLTVT.

V usage is TRBV6-1 and J usage is TRBJ1-1; D is unclear. V gave up 7 bases and J gave up 0 bases, with 15 bases separating them. CDR1 and CDR2 from the germline V gene are MNHNS and SASEGT. The CDR3 consists of 15 residues. CDR3 protein: CASTKGRVMNTEAFF. The CDR3 nucleotides read TGTGCCAGCACTAAAGGTAGGGTAATGAACACTGAAGCTTTCTTT.

This clonotype has at least ten counts. The chain employs TRBV7-9 and TRBJ2-7; a possible D gene is TRBD2 (6 bases). This CDR3 is built from 15 residues. Germline V gene data show CDR1 as SEHNR and CDR2 as FQNEAQ (reference sequence). The V gene lost 4 bases and the J gene lost 3 bases, with 16 bases spanning the gap. CDR3 region: CASSYLTSNIYEQYF. DNA for the CDR3: TGTGCCAGCAGCTACCTGACTAGTAATATCTACGAGCAGTACTTC. Complete variable domain (other parts from reference TRBV7-9 and TRBJ2-7): DTGVSQNPRHKITKRGQNVTFRCDPISEHNRLYWYRQTLGQGPEFLTYFQNEAQLEKSRLLSDRFSAERPKGSFSTLEIQRTEQGDSAMYLCASSYLTSNIYEQYFGPGTRLTVT.

The chain couples TRBV5-1 to TRBJ2-2, with D possibly being TRBD2 (6 bases). The germline V gene has CDR1 SGHRS and CDR2 YFSETQ. The V gene lost 2 bases and the J gene lost 6 bases, with 14 bases spanning the gap. The CDR3 totals 15 residues. The CDR3 region has the DNA TGCGCCAGCAGCTTAGGACTACCCCTACCCGGGGAGCTGTTTTTT. Protein product: CASSLGLPLPGELFF. Complete variable domain (other parts from reference TRBV5-1 and TRBJ2-2): KAGVTQTPRYLIKTRGQQVTLSCSPISGHRSVSWYQQTPGQGLQFLFEYFSETQRNKGNFPGRFSGRQFSNSRSEMNVSTLELGDSALYLCASSLGLPLPGELFFGEGSRLTVL.

This clonotype appeared many times. CDR3 region: CASRPGGLYEQYF. For the CDR3, the DNA is TGTGCCAGCCGCCCAGGGGGCCTCTACGAGCAGTACTTC. The J gene is TRBJ2-7, the V gene TRBV7-2; TRBD1 matches at 8 bases. Trimming cost V 8 bases and J 3 bases; bases outside gene matches: 6. Germline V gene data show CDR1 as SGHTA and CDR2 as FQGNSA. The CDR3 is made up of 13 amino acids.

This clonotype was picked up many times. This rearrangement joins TRBV19 to TRBJ2-2, with 7 bases that match TRBD1. With V trimmed by 6 bases and J by 4 bases, 14 bases remained unmatched. This CDR3 is built from 17 residues. CDR1 is LNHDA and CDR2 is SQIVND in the germline V gene (reference sequence). CDR3 region: CASRLTGSMDGTGELFF. In DNA form, the CDR3 reads TGTGCCAGTAGATTGACAGGGTCGATGGATGGCACCGGGGAGCTGTTTTTT.

This clonotype was seen many times. The genes are TRBV30 and TRBJ1-3; TRBD1 agrees at 9 bases. Germline V gene sequence: CDR1 GTSNPN, CDR2 SVGIG (reference sequence). Germline trimming cut 3 bases from V and 4 bases from J; bases unmatched to any gene: 7. The CDR3 totals 15 residues. CDR3 sequence: CAWSEGTGYGNTIYF. The CDR3 nucleotides read TGTGCCTGGAGCGAAGGGACAGGGTACGGAAACACCATATATTTT.

This clonotype occurred a few times. This rearrangement joins TRBV5-1 to TRBJ1-1; TRBD1 is a possible D gene (6 bases). The CDR3 is 15 residues long. V lost 4 bases and J 2 bases, leaving 15 bases between the germline ends. Germline V gene data show CDR1 as SGHRS and CDR2 as YFSETQ. The DNA of the CDR3 is TGCGCCAGCAGCAAAGGGGCAGGGGATAACACTGAAGCTTTCTTT. Its protein product is CASSKGAGDNTEAFF.